The clone carrying this T cell receptor beta chain was found a few times. Amplification of TCR beta CDR3 regions used RNA as the template. TCR CDR3 regions were first amplified by RT-PCR with HTBI primers. TCRdb itself ran the multiplex PCR reads through MiXCR, one entry per CDR3 protein. Here the sample spans about 640,000 distinct CDR3 sequences, around 20% being singletons. This sample was included in a study of T cells in Graves' hyperthyroidism and ophthalmopathy. Study-level background: Peripheral blood draws took place at initial diagnosis, ahead of any treatment.

The source of this sequence is a man aged 25-40 years with Graves' ophthalmopathy. Sequenced: blood.

The CDR3 sequence is CASNFVAGDGETQYF. CDR3 bases: TGTGCCAGCAATTTTGTAGCGGGAGACGGTGAGACCCAGTACTTC. The J gene is TRBJ2-5, the V gene TRBV11-2, with TRBD2 matching 9 bases. Germline CDR1 SGHAT, CDR2 FQNNGV. V lost 7 bases and J lost 5; bases outside the gene matches: 11. The CDR3 runs 15 residues.